The T cell receptor (beta chain) under discussion was sequenced for a study of T cell responses to AZD1222 COVID-19 vaccine. The repertoire was sequenced with immunoSEQ multiplex PCR; TCRdb's copy has only in-frame clones and lacks some. The sample records around 140,000 clones, 92% being singletons. The CDR3 is 14 amino acids. The V and J ends lost 5 bases and 4 bases respectively, with 12 bases between them. Germline assignment: CDR1 SNHLY and CDR2 FYNNEI. The chain combines TRBV2 with TRBJ2-1; D is possibly TRBD2 (5 bases). The TCR sequence derives from an adult who received the AZD1222 COVID-19 vaccine. This specimen consisted of peripheral blood, obtained 28 days after the second AZD1222 dose. CDR3 sequence: CASSHLAGYNEQFF. The CDR3, as DNA: TGTGCCAGCAGTCATCTAGCCGGTTACAATGAGCAGTTCTTC.